This T cell receptor (beta chain) was sequenced in a study of T cell repertoires in cytomegalovirus infection (dated by TCRdb to the late 2010s). Broadly, across the study: Recently identified HLA-C-restricted CMV epitopes, whose presentation resists viral immunomodulation, were targeted by peptide stimulations together with well-studied HLA-B-restricted epitopes. Because public TCR beta signatures pointed to carriage of CMV infection together with the matching HLA type, the HLA type of each donor mattered for the analysis.

This sample was sequenced with an Illumina HiSeq 1500. The public sequencing data were trimmed at Q25 with fastp and processed into clonotypes with MiXCR by TCRdb, which kept only in-frame beta chains. Duplicate CDR3 protein sequences are folded into a single record with the most common DNA and genes. A total of approximately 260,000 distinct CDR3 sequences appear in this sample, 22% of them only once. The ten biggest clones cover roughly a fifth of the sample. V ends up 5 bases short and J 8 bases short, with an unmatched junction base count of 10. Via the germline V gene, CDR1 is SQVTM and CDR2 ANQGSEA. From its cysteine to its phenylalanine, the CDR3 spans 13 amino acids. Only CDR3 DNA is held: 39 bases, read in frame from base 1. Findings and caveats that apply to the study as a whole: In both this cohort and an independent cohort of 300 to 450 donors, the cumulative frequency of public TCR beta family members distinguished carriers of CMV infection plus the relevant HLA type. The ex vivo response was dominated by HLA-C-restricted CMV-specific TCR beta clonotypes, which also provided the single most frequent clonotype in two of eight donors.

On this clonotype: Its antigen remains unidentified. Base-call qualities are not available, and no considerably larger clone is one nucleotide away.

The treatment or condition label here, explained by the study, means: in vitro stimulation with specific CMV peptide epitopes to enrich CMV-specific T cells. The sequence was obtained from a human donor in good health (CMV status not recorded). Some clones in this sample may be carry-over from other donors' samples. The rearrangement combines TRBV29-1 with TRBJ2-3, with 7 bases matching TRBD2. The source material was cultured PBMCs, sampled from culture after CMV antigen stimulation. The CDR3 sequence is CSVPEREGGTQYF. At the DNA level, the sequence is TGCAGCGTTCCGGAGCGGGAAGGCGGTACGCAGTATTTT.